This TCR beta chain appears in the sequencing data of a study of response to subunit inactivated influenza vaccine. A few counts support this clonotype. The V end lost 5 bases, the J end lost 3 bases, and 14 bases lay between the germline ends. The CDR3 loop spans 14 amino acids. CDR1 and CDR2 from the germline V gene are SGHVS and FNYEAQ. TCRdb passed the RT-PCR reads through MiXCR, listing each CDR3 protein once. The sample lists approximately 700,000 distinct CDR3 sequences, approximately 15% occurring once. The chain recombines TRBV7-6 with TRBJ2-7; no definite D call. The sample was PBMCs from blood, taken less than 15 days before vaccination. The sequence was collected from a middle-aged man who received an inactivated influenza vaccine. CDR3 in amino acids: CASSPQFGSYEQYF. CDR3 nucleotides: TGTGCCAGCAGCCCACAATTCGGTAGCTACGAGCAGTACTTC.